This T cell receptor (beta chain) was sequenced for a study of response to subunit inactivated influenza vaccine. Study-level findings and limits: Seasonal influenza vaccination, on each occasion, was suggested by the authors to recruit few new T cells.

From the RT-PCR reads, TCRdb called clonotypes with MiXCR, one entry per CDR3 protein. The sample comprises a few hundred thousand distinct CDR3 sequences, 6.5% to 8% of which are singletons, and around 13% rests with the top ten. Details on this clonotype: Its target is not known.

The sequence was collected from a man between 50 and 75 years old who received an inactivated influenza vaccine. The source material was PBMCs from blood, sampled less than 30 months after vaccination.

The CDR3 reads CSARNVNTGELFF. CDR3 sequence (DNA): TGCAGTGCTAGAAATGTGAACACCGGGGAGCTGTTTTTT. The rearrangement joins TRBV20-1 to TRBJ2-2; unclear D gene. The length of the CDR3 is 13 residues. The germline V gene encodes CDR1 DFQATT and CDR2 SNEGSKA (reference sequence). V lost 2 bases and J 1 base, leaving 5 bases between the germline ends.